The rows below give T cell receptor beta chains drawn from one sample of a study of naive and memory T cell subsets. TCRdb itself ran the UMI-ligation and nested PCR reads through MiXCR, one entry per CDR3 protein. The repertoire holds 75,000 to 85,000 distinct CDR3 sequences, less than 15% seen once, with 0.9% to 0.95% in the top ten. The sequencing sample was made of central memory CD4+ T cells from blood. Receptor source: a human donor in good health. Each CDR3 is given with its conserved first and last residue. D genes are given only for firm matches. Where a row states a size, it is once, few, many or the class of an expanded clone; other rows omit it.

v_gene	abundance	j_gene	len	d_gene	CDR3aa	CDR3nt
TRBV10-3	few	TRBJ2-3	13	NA	CAISEARGDTQYF	TGTGCCATCAGTGAGGCCAGGGGCGATACGCAGTATTTT
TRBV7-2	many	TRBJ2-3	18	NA	CASSLGGALRARTDTQYF	TGTGCCAGCAGCTTAGGAGGGGCCCTTCGGGCGCGCACAGATACGCAGTATTTT
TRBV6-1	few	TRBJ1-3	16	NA	CASSEAHGSSGNTIYF	TGTGCCAGCAGTGAAGCTCACGGAAGCTCTGGAAACACCATATATTTT
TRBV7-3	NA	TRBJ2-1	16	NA	CASSLLADFPYNEQFF	TGTGCCAGCAGCTTATTGGCGGACTTTCCCTACAATGAGCAGTTCTTC
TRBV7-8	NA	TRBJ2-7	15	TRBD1	CASSLRETGGNEQYF	TGTGCCAGCAGCTTAAGAGAGACAGGGGGCAACGAGCAGTACTTC
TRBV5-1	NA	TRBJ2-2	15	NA	CASRSGQMNTGELFF	TGCGCCAGCAGATCAGGCCAGATGAACACCGGGGAGCTGTTTTTT
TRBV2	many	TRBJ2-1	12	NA	CASSGWGNEQFF	TGTGCCAGTAGCGGTTGGGGTAATGAGCAGTTCTTC
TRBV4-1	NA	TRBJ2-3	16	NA	CASSQVNLVATDTQYF	TGCGCCAGCAGCCAAGTCAATCTGGTGGCAACAGATACGCAGTATTTT
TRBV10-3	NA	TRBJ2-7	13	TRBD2	CAISRTSDYEQYF	TGTGCCATCAGCCGGACTAGCGACTACGAGCAGTACTTC
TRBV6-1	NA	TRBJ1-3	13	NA	CASSEAAGNTIYF	TGTGCCAGCAGTGAAGCGGCTGGAAACACCATATATTTT
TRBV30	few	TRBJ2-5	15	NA	CAWTPQRGSAGTQYF	TGTGCCTGGACTCCACAAAGGGGTTCAGCGGGGACCCAGTACTTC
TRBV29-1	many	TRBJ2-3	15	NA	CSLLGEGTSTDTQYF	TGCAGCCTCCTGGGAGAAGGGACCAGCACAGATACGCAGTATTTT
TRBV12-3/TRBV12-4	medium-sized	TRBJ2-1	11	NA	CASRYDNEQFF	TGTGCCAGCAGATATGACAATGAGCAGTTCTTC
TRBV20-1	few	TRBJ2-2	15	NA	CSANRLPANTGELFF	TGCAGTGCTAATAGACTTCCAGCGAACACCGGGGAGCTGTTTTTT
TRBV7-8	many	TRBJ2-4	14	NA	CASSLALAKNIQYF	TGTGCCAGCAGCTTAGCCCTAGCCAAAAACATTCAGTACTTC
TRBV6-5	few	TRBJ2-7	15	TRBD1	CASSLTGGRTYEQYF	TGTGCCAGCAGTTTGACAGGGGGCAGAACCTACGAGCAGTACTTC
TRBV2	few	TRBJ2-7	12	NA	CASSRTEYEQYF	TGTGCCAGCAGCCGGACAGAGTACGAGCAGTACTTC
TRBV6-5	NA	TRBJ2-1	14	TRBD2	CASSNLAGANEQFF	TGTGCCAGCAGTAACTTAGCGGGAGCAAATGAGCAGTTCTTC
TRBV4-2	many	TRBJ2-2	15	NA	CASSQEIVGVGELFF	TGTGCCAGCAGCCAAGAAATTGTGGGGGTCGGGGAGCTGTTTTTT
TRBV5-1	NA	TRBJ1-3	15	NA	CASSRDRSSGNTIYF	TGCGCCAGCAGCCGCGACAGGAGCTCTGGAAACACCATATATTTT
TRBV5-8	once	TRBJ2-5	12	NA	CASSCLGETQYF	TGTGCCAGCAGCTGTCTGGGAGAGACCCAGTACTTC
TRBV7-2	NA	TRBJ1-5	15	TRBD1	CASSAGQSSNQPQHF	TGTGCCAGCAGCGCGGGACAGTCTAGCAATCAGCCCCAGCATTTT
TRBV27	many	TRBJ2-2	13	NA	CASKEANTGELFF	TGTGCCAGCAAGGAGGCGAACACCGGGGAGCTGTTTTTT
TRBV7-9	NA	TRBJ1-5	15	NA	CASSPGGQAGQPQHF	TGTGCCAGCAGCCCCGGGGGGCAGGCTGGCCAGCCCCAGCATTTT
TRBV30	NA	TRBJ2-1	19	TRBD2	CAWSGGLAGGSRSYNEQFF	TGTGCCTGGAGTGGAGGACTAGCGGGAGGGAGTCGCTCCTACAATGAGCAGTTCTTC
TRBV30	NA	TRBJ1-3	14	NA	CAWRLQSSGNTIYF	TGTGCCTGGAGACTACAGAGCTCTGGAAACACCATATATTTT
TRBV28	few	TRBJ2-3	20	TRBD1	CASSFPGQGTPEASTDTQYF	TGTGCCAGCAGTTTTCCGGGACAGGGCACCCCTGAGGCTAGCACAGATACGCAGTATTTT
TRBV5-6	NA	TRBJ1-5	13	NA	CASSLGANQPQHF	TGTGCCAGCAGCTTGGGGGCAAATCAGCCCCAGCATTTT
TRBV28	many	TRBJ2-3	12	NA	CASVTATDTQYF	TGTGCCAGCGTAACGGCCACAGATACGCAGTATTTT
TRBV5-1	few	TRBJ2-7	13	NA	CASSLAAEYEQYF	TGCGCCAGCAGCTTGGCGGCCGAGTACGAGCAGTACTTC